This TCR beta chain was recovered during a study of T cell responses to AZD1222 COVID-19 vaccine. General study points: Mostly white British, mostly female donors; authors suggested clonal diversity may be underestimated. Repertoire samples came only from after the peak T cell response. As reported, nearly half of all spike-specific TCRs target variant regions that are unmutated.

Germline V gene sequence: CDR1 SEHNR, CDR2 FQNEAQ (reference sequence). The CDR3 length is 17 residues. Trimming cost V 5 bases and J 0 bases; bases outside gene matches: 11. With respect to this clone: Its antigen remains unidentified.

Using immunoSEQ multiplex PCR, the repertoire was profiled, and TCRdb retains in-frame clones only, with some absent. The sample contains 160,000 or so clones, almost 90% of which appear only once. This sample comprised peripheral blood, obtained on day 0 of AZD1222 vaccination. This receptor was obtained from an adult in good health. The chain carries TRBV7-9 and TRBJ1-1; TRBD1 matches at 8 bases. The CDR3 DNA follows: TGTGCCAGCAGCCTCGGACAGGGTGGGTATATGAACACTGAAGCTTTCTTT. Amino acid sequence: CASSLGQGGYMNTEAFF. Full variable domain (outside the CDR3, taken from reference TRBV7-9 and TRBJ1-1): DTGVSQNPRHKITKRGQNVTFRCDPISEHNRLYWYRQTLGQGPEFLTYFQNEAQLEKSRLLSDRFSAERPKGSFSTLEIQRTEQGDSAMYLCASSLGQGGYMNTEAFFGQGTRLTVV.